Sequencing of this TCR beta chain was carried out in a study of blood T cell repertoires in COVID-19. Those enrolled, adults aged roughly 18 to 89 years, came from roughly 22 US areas. Up to 2 weeks before entering the study, exposed participants had met a COVID-19 case. The ends were cut back, 2 bases at V and 1 base at J, with 9 bases in the middle. In germline, CDR1 is SGHRS, CDR2 YFSETQ. The CDR3 is made up of 14 amino acids. Only in-frame clones appear in the TCRdb table, and some are missing; sequencing was by immunoSEQ multiplex PCR. The sample includes some 150,000 clones, roughly four fifths seen only once; the top ten take 1.5% to 2%.

The specimen sequenced was PBMCs or T cells enriched from blood (not recorded which). The chain links TRBV5-1 to TRBJ1-1; D is uncertain. This receptor was taken from a woman aged 18-30 years who had been exposed to COVID-19. The chain's CDR3 is CASSFDTPNTEAFF. The CDR3 nucleotides read TGCGCCAGCAGCTTTGACACGCCGAACACTGAAGCTTTCTTT.